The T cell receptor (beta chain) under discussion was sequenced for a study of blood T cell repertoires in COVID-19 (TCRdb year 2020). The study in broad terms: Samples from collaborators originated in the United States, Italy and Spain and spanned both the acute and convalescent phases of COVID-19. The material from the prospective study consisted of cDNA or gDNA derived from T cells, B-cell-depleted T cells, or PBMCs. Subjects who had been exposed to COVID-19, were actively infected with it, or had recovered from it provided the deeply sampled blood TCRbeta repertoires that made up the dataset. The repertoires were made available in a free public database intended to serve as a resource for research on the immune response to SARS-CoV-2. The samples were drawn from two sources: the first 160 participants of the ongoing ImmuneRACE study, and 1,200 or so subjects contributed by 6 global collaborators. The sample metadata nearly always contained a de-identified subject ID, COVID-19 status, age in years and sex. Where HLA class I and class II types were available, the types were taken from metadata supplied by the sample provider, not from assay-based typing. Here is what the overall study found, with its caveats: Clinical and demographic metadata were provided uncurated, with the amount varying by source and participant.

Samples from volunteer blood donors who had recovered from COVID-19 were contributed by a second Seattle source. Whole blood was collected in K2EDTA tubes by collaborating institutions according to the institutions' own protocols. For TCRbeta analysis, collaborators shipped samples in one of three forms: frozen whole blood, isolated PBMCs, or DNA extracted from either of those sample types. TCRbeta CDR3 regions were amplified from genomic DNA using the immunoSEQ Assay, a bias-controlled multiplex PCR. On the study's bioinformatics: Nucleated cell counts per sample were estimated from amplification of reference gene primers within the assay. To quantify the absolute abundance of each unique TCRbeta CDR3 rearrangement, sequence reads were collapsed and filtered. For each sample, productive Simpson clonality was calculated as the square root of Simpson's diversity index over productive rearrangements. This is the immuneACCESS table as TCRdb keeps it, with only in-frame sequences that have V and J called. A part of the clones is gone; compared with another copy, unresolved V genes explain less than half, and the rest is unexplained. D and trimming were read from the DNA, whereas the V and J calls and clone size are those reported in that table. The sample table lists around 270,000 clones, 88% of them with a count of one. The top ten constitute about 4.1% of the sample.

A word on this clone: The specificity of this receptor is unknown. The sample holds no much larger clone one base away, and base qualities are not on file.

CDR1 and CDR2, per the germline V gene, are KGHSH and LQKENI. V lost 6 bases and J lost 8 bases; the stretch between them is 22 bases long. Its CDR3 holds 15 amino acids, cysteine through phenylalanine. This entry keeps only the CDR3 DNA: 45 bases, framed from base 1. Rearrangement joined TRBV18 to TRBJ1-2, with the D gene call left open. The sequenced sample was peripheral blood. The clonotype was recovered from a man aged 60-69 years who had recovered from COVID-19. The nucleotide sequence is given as TGTGCCAGCTCGCTAAACCAATTGGGCCCTGAGGGCTACACCTTC. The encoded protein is CASSLNQLGPEGYTF.